This TCR beta chain was observed in a study of cytomegalovirus exposure and HLA in healthy donors. The V segment lost 3 bases and the J segment 1 base; nucleotides outside the gene matches: 4. This CDR3 has 15 amino acids. Germline CDR1 reads SEHNR; CDR2 reads FQNEAQ (reference sequence). This clone has more than one count but fewer than ten. PCR was performed using 60 Vbeta and 13 Jbeta primers. Produced via immunoSEQ multiplex PCR; TCRdb's table is partial and in-frame only. This sample yields about 190,000 clones, of which more than 65% are seen a single time; approximately 3.1% belongs to the top ten.

The sequence was obtained from a woman aged 25 to 39 in good health and CMV-seropositive. The rearrangement joins TRBV7-9 to TRBJ1-1; 8 bases are a match to TRBD1. Sequenced material: PBMCs. The CDR3 here is CASSFKGTGNTEAFF. CDR3 coding DNA: TGTGCCAGCAGCTTTAAAGGGACAGGGAACACTGAAGCTTTCTTT.